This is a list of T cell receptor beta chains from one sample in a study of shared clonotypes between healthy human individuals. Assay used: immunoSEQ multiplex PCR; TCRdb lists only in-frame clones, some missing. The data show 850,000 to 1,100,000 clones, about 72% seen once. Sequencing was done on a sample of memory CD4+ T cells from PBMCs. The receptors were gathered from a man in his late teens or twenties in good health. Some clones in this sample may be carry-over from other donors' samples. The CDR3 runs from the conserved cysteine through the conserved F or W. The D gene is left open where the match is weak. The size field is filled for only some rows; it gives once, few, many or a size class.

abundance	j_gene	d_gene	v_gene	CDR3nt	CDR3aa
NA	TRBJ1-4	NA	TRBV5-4	TGTGCCAGCAGCTTGGGGCGGGGTAATGAAAAACTGTTTTTT	CASSLGRGNEKLFF
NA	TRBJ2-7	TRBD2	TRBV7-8	TGTGCCAGCAGCTTAGGTGGGAGGGCTCGTTTCGAGCAGTACTTC	CASSLGGRARFEQYF
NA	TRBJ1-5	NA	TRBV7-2	TGTGCCAGCAGCTCCCTTTATCAGCCCCAGCATTTT	CASSSLYQPQHF
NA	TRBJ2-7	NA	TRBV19	TGTGCCAGTAGTATTACTGGCGGCCTATCTGCGGACGAGCAGTACTTC	CASSITGGLSADEQYF
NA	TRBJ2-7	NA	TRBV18	TGTGCCAGCTCACCCCAGGGGGGGTCTTACGAGCAGTACTTC	CASSPQGGSYEQYF
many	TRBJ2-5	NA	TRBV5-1	TGCGCCAGCAGCTTGCGAGGTCTTAATGGGCTAGATGGGGAGACCCAGTACTTC	CASSLRGLNGLDGETQYF
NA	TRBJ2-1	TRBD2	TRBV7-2	TGTGCCAGCAGCAAGGGACTAGCGGGGGGTTGGGATGAGCAGTTCTTC	CASSKGLAGGWDEQFF
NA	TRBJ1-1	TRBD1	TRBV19	TGTGCCAGTAGTATAACAGGGGGGACTGAAGCTTTCTTT	CASSITGGTEAFF
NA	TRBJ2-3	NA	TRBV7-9	TGTGCCAGCAGCTTAGCTGCCCTGCAGTATTTT	CASSLAALQYF
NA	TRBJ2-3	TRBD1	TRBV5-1	TGCGCCAGCAGCTTACAGGGGAGTGATACGCAGTATTTT	CASSLQGSDTQYF
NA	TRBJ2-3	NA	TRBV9	TGTGCCAGCAGCGTAGCCCCGTTACCAGGGGATACGCAGTATTTT	CASSVAPLPGDTQYF
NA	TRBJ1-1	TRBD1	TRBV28	TGTGCCAGCAATGAAATTGTCGGACAGGGAGCTTTCTTT	CASNEIVGQGAFF
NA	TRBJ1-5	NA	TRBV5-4	TGTGCCAGCAGCTCCTGGGGAGATCGCAATCAGCCCCAGCATTTT	CASSSWGDRNQPQHF
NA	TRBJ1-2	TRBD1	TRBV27	TGTGCCAGCACCACGGACAGGGGGTCAGGCTACACCTTC	CASTTDRGSGYTF
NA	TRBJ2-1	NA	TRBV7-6	TGTGCCAGCAGCTTAGCGTATCCCGATAGCTCCTACAATGAGCAGTTCTTC	CASSLAYPDSSYNEQFF
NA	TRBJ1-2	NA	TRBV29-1	TGCAGCGTTGTCGGTGTGGCGGAGAACGGCTACACCTTC	CSVVGVAENGYTF
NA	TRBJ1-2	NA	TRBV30	TGTGCCTGGAGGGGCAAGGGACGCGGGTATGGCTACACCTTC	CAWRGKGRGYGYTF
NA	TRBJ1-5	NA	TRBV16	TGTGCCAGCAGTATAATGGGGGGAAATCAGCCCCAGCATTTT	CASSIMGGNQPQHF
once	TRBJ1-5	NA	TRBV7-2	TGTGCCAGCAGCCTGCAGTTAAATCAGCCCCAGCATTTT	CASSLQLNQPQHF
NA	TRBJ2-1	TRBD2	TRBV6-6	TGTGCCAGCAGTGTAGCGGGAAGCTCCTACAATGAGCAGTTCTTC	CASSVAGSSYNEQFF
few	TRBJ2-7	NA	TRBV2	TGTGCCAGCAGGGGAGGTCGGACGGGGTCCTACGAGCAGTACTTC	CASRGGRTGSYEQYF
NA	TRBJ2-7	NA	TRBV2	TGTGCCAGCACTTTTATAAACTACGAGCAGTACTTC	CASTFINYEQYF
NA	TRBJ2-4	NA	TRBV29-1	TGCAGCGTCTCGGCCGTAGCCAAAAACATTCAGTACTTC	CSVSAVAKNIQYF
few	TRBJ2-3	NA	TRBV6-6	TGTGCCAGCAGCCTGTTACTAGCCCCGGATACGCAGTATTTT	CASSLLLAPDTQYF
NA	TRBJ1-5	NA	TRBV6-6	TGTGCCAGCGCGGCAGGGGACAATCAGCCCCAGCATTTT	CASAAGDNQPQHF
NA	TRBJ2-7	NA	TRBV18	TGTGCCAGCTCACCACCGTCTCGGGACGAGCAGTACTTC	CASSPPSRDEQYF
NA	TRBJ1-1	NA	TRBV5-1	TGCGCCAGCACTGAGGGGCAGAACACTGAAGCTTTCTTT	CASTEGQNTEAFF
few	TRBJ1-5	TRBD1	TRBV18	TGTGCCAGCTCACCACAGGGGGCAGGACAGCCCCAGCATTTT	CASSPQGAGQPQHF
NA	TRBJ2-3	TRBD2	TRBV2	TGTGCCAGCAGCACCGGGACTAGCGGGCGCATGTATTTT	CASSTGTSGRMYF
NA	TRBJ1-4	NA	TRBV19	TGTGCCAGTAGTACGCGTGAAAAACTGTTTTTT	CASSTREKLFF
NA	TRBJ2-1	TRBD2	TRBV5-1	TGCGCCAGCAGCTCATCGGGGGGCAATGAGCAGTTCTTC	CASSSSGGNEQFF